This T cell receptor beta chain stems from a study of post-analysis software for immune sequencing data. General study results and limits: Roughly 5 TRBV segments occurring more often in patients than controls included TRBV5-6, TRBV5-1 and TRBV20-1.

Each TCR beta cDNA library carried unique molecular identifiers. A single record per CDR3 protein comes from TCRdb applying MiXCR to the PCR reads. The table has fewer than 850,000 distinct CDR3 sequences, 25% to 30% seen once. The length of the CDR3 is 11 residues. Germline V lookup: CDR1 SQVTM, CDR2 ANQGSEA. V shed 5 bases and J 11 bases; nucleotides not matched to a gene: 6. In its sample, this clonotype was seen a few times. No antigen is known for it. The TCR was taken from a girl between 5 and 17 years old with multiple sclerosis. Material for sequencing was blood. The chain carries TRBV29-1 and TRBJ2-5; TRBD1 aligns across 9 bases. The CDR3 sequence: CSVPSGQGQYF. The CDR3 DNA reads TGCAGCGTTCCTTCGGGACAGGGACAGTACTTC.